This is a list of T cell receptor beta chains from one sample in a study of PD-L1 blockade in urothelial cancer. Method: immunoSEQ multiplex PCR; TCRdb's copy keeps in-frame clones and lacks some. The sample shows some 100,000 clones, about 91% of them seen only once. This specimen was PBMCs, taken around atezolizumab (anti-PD-L1) treatment. Every receptor here comes from a woman of 80 years or more with urothelial cancer. CDR3s include the opening cysteine and the closing phenylalanine or tryptophan. D genes are given only for firm matches. The size entry is marked missing in some rows and otherwise reads once, few, many or a size class.

>TRBV6-1|NA|TRBJ1-3|NA
TGTGCCAGCAGTGGGACACTCTCTGGAAACACCATATATTTT
CASSGTLSGNTIYF
>TRBV10-3|NA|TRBJ2-3|NA
TGTGCCATCAGTGAGTCGGGCAGAGAGGGTACGCAGTATTTT
CAISESGREGTQYF
>TRBV19|NA|TRBJ1-5|NA
TGTGCCAGTAACACTTCTATCTCGAGGGTCGGTTATAGCAATCAGCCCCAGCATTTT
CASNTSISRVGYSNQPQHF
>TRBV5-3|TRBD2|TRBJ2-1|NA
TGTGCCAGAAGCTTGGTTCCAATTCGGGGGGGCGGGAGCTCCTACAATGAGCAGTTCTTC
CARSLVPIRGGGSSYNEQFF
>TRBV4-1|TRBD1|TRBJ1-5|NA
TGCGCCAGCAGCCAAGATAGGGGGCCGGGGCCCCAGCATTTT
CASSQDRGPGPQHF
>TRBV14|NA|TRBJ2-1|NA
TGTGCCAGCAGCCTCTCGGACTGGCCGGGTGAGCAGTTCTTC
CASSLSDWPGEQFF
>TRBV7-6|NA|TRBJ2-7|NA
TGTGCCAGCAGCTTAGTTGATGGGAGTGCCTACGAGCAGTACTTC
CASSLVDGSAYEQYF
>TRBV6-5|TRBD1|TRBJ2-7|NA
TGTGCCAGCAGTTACTCGGGACAGTTCAACGAGCAGTACTTC
CASSYSGQFNEQYF
>TRBV7-9|TRBD2|TRBJ2-1|few
TGTGCCAGCAGGGCGGGACTAGCGGGCTACAATGAGCAGTTCTTC
CASRAGLAGYNEQFF
>TRBV5-6|NA|TRBJ1-1|NA
TGTGCCAGCAGCTTGCCACAGGGAAGGAACACTGAAGCTTTCTTT
CASSLPQGRNTEAFF
>TRBV4-1|TRBD1|TRBJ1-5|NA
TGCGCCAGCAGCCAAGACGAGGGACAGGGCGATCAGCCCCAGCATTTT
CASSQDEGQGDQPQHF
>TRBV19|TRBD2|TRBJ2-1|once
TGTGCCAGTATGAGGCTAGCGGGAGGGAACAATGAGCAGTTCTTC
CASMRLAGGNNEQFF
>TRBV10-3|NA|TRBJ2-7|once
TGTGCCATCAGAGTAGCGGAGTACGAGCAGTACTTC
CAIRVAEYEQYF
>TRBV7-8|TRBD2|TRBJ2-3|NA
TGTGCCAGCAGCACGACTAGCGGGAGGGCTGTAGATACGCAGTATTTT
CASSTTSGRAVDTQYF
>TRBV6-1|TRBD2|TRBJ2-3|once
TGTGCCAGCAGCGTACTAGCGGGAGGCACAAATACGCAGTATTTT
CASSVLAGGTNTQYF
>TRBV30|NA|TRBJ2-5|NA
TGTGCCTGGAGGACGGGACTGCAAGAGACCCAGTACTTC
CAWRTGLQETQYF
>TRBV5-6|NA|TRBJ2-3|NA
TGTGCCAGCAGCCACGGGACACGCACAGATACGCAGTATTTT
CASSHGTRTDTQYF
>TRBV19|NA|TRBJ1-5|NA
TGTGCCAGTAGTATAGGGGGGGTCAGTCAGCCCCAGCATTTT
CASSIGGVSQPQHF
>TRBV5-1|NA|TRBJ1-4|NA
TGCGCCAGCAGCTTGGTGGGGGGGGTGAATGAAAAACTGTTTTTT
CASSLVGGVNEKLFF
>TRBV9|NA|TRBJ2-3|NA
TGTGCCAGCAGCGTATTTGGCAGGGAAAGCACAGATACGCAGTATTTT
CASSVFGRESTDTQYF
>TRBV30|NA|TRBJ2-1|NA
TGTGCCTGGAGTGGTACACCCTCCTACAATGAGCAGTTCTTC
CAWSGTPSYNEQFF
>TRBV27|NA|TRBJ2-1|NA
TGTGCCAGCAGACTTGCCGGAGGAGGCTCCTACAATGAGCAGTTCTTC
CASRLAGGGSYNEQFF
>TRBV27|TRBD1|TRBJ2-7|NA
TGTGCCAGCAGTCCCCTCGGTGATAGGGGACAGGGTAGCTCCTACGAGCAGTACTTC
CASSPLGDRGQGSSYEQYF
>TRBV2|TRBD1|TRBJ2-2|few
TGTGCCAGCAGTGAAGACAGGGGGAACACCGGGGAGCTGTTTTTT
CASSEDRGNTGELFF
>TRBV5-1|TRBD1|TRBJ2-7|NA
TGCGCCAGCAGCTCGGGACAGGGAGTCGACGAGCAGTACTTC
CASSSGQGVDEQYF
>TRBV5-1|TRBD2|TRBJ2-1|NA
TGCGCCAGCAGCTGGGCTAGCGGGACTAATGAGCAGTTCTTC
CASSWASGTNEQFF
>TRBV6-6|TRBD2|TRBJ2-7|NA
TGTGCCAGCAGCTCCATTAGCGGGAGAGGGTCCTACGAGCAGTACTTC
CASSSISGRGSYEQYF
>TRBV29-1|NA|TRBJ1-2|NA
TGCAGCGTTGAACGTAGCAGCGAAAATGGCTACACCTTC
CSVERSSENGYTF
>TRBV7-2|NA|TRBJ1-2|NA
TGTGCCAGCAGCTTAGCGCCAGGGGTTCGGTATGGCTACACCTTC
CASSLAPGVRYGYTF
>TRBV28|NA|TRBJ2-1|NA
TGTGCCAGCATGGCGGGGTCATCCTACAATGAGCAGTTCTTC
CASMAGSSYNEQFF
>TRBV7-8|NA|TRBJ1-5|NA
TGTGCCAGCATCCAAGGAGCAGGGATCAATCAGCCCCAGCATTTT
CASIQGAGINQPQHF
>TRBV30|TRBD1|TRBJ1-3|NA
TGTGCCTGGAGTGTACTCCAAGAGACAGGGTTTGGAAACACCATATATTTT
CAWSVLQETGFGNTIYF
>TRBV25-1|TRBD1|TRBJ2-2|NA
TGTGCCAGCAGTGGCCGGGACAGGGGACCGAACACCGGGGAGCTGTTTTTT
CASSGRDRGPNTGELFF
>TRBV6-1|TRBD2|TRBJ2-5|once
TGTGCCAGCATTAGACTAGCGGGAGTTAAAGAGACCCAGTACTTC
CASIRLAGVKETQYF
>TRBV5-1|TRBD1|TRBJ2-2|NA
TGCGCCAGCAGCTTACAACCGGGACAGGGGTCCACCGGGGAGCTGTTTTTT
CASSLQPGQGSTGELFF
>TRBV5-1|TRBD1|TRBJ1-4|NA
TGCGCCAGCAGCCGGGGACAGGGAAGGGGTGGAACTAATGAAAAACTGTTTTTT
CASSRGQGRGGTNEKLFF
>TRBV10-2|TRBD1|TRBJ1-1|NA
TGCGCCAGCACTAGACAGGGGGCGAACACTGAAGCTTTCTTT
CASTRQGANTEAFF
>TRBV7-9|NA|TRBJ1-1|NA
TGTGCCAGCAGCTTAAGGGGTTTTTCGAACACTGAAGCTTTCTTT
CASSLRGFSNTEAFF
>TRBV18|TRBD1|TRBJ2-3|once
TGTGCCAGCTCACTCGCTACAGGGGGCACAGATACGCAGTATTTT
CASSLATGGTDTQYF
>TRBV19|NA|TRBJ2-1|NA
TGTGCCAGTAGTCCAGACAGGAGCTCCTACAATGAGCAGTTCTTC
CASSPDRSSYNEQFF
>TRBV6-1|TRBD2|TRBJ2-3|NA
TGTGCCAGCAGTGAAAGGTTGGAGGAGCGGGGGTCAGATACGCAGTATTTT
CASSERLEERGSDTQYF
>TRBV7-2|NA|TRBJ2-1|NA
TGTGCCAGCAGCTTAGAAGGTAGCGGTTACAATGAGCAGTTCTTC
CASSLEGSGYNEQFF
>TRBV15|NA|TRBJ1-4|NA
TGTGCCACCAGCAGGGGGCAGACAAATAATGAAAAACTGTTTTTT
CATSRGQTNNEKLFF
>TRBV5-1|TRBD1|TRBJ2-1|NA
TGCGCCAGCAGCCTAGAGGGGGGACAGGGTAGAAATGAGCAGTTCTTC
CASSLEGGQGRNEQFF
>TRBV27|TRBD1|TRBJ1-2|NA
TGTGCCAGCAGTCGGGACAGCTACTATGGCTACACCTTC
CASSRDSYYGYTF
>TRBV11-1|NA|TRBJ1-2|NA
TGTGCCAGCAGCCCAACAGGGAAGGGATTTGGAGGCTACACCTTC
CASSPTGKGFGGYTF
>TRBV6-1|NA|TRBJ1-1|NA
TGTGCCAGCACAACTTGGGCGTCTCGCACTGAAGCTTTCTTT
CASTTWASRTEAFF
>TRBV27|TRBD1|TRBJ2-3|NA
TGTGCCAGCAGTTCGGGACAGGCTTTT
CASSSGQAF
>TRBV9|NA|TRBJ2-1|NA
TGTGCCAGCAGCCCGACAGCGTACAATGAGCAGTTCTTC
CASSPTAYNEQFF
>TRBV10-3|TRBD2|TRBJ2-6|NA
TGTGCCATCAGCATCGGACTAGCGGGGTCTCCGTTCTCTGGGGCCAACGTCCTGACTTTC
CAISIGLAGSPFSGANVLTF
>TRBV29-1|NA|TRBJ1-3|NA
TGCAGCGTTGCCGCGGGGGTCGATTTTGGAAACACCATATATTTT
CSVAAGVDFGNTIYF
>TRBV11-1|TRBD1|TRBJ2-1|once
TGTGCCAGCAGCTCAACCGGGACAGGGTTGATAGGTGAGCAGTTCTTC
CASSSTGTGLIGEQFF
>TRBV2|NA|TRBJ2-3|NA
TGTGCCAGCAGGGGGCGGCAGGGAACAGATACGCAGTATTTT
CASRGRQGTDTQYF
>TRBV5-1|NA|TRBJ1-1|NA
TGCGCCAGCAGTAGTGGGAACACTGAAGCTTTCTTT
CASSSGNTEAFF
>TRBV7-3|TRBD2|TRBJ2-5|NA
TGTGCCAGCAGCTTAGGGGGGGGAGAGACCCAGTACTTC
CASSLGGGETQYF
>TRBV19|NA|TRBJ1-5|once
TGTGCCAGTAGTATCCTCCGGGATCAGCCCCAGCATTTT
CASSILRDQPQHF
>TRBV28|NA|TRBJ1-1|NA
TGTGCCAGCAGTTTAATGCGGGGGCGCGTCACTGAAGCTTTCTTT
CASSLMRGRVTEAFF
>TRBV13|NA|TRBJ1-1|NA
TGTGCCAGCAGCTTAGTCCCCTTCGGGATTGGTTCGAACACTGAAGCTTTCTTT
CASSLVPFGIGSNTEAFF
>TRBV7-3|TRBD2|TRBJ2-3|NA
TGTGCCAGCAGCCCTGGGGCGGGAGGGCCAGATACGCAGTATTTT
CASSPGAGGPDTQYF
>TRBV7-9|TRBD1|TRBJ1-1|NA
TGTGCCAGCAGAGGACAGGGGGCTTACACTGAAGCTTTCTTT
CASRGQGAYTEAFF